This TCR beta chain is from a study of early T cells in non-severe SARS-CoV-2 infection. As for the study in general: Chains were unpaired, as sequencing was done on bulk RNA from unsorted whole blood.

The CDR3 loop spans 14 amino acids. V was clipped by 2 bases and J by 4 bases; unmatched bases: 7. Germline V gives CDR1 SQVTM, CDR2 ANQGSEA. Study results and caveats: Matching against VDJdb likely underestimated virus-specific expansions, favoring anti-spike CD8.

Individual cDNA molecules were tagged with unique molecular identifiers, the study reported. One entry per CDR3 protein, called by TCRdb with MiXCR from the 5' RACE reads. The data contain around 79,000 distinct CDR3 sequences, over 9% of them seen just once; the ten biggest clones take up about 12%. Only a few counts were recorded for this clonotype. Its target is not known. This TCR came from an adult who was a healthcare worker with PCR-confirmed SARS-CoV-2 infection or an uninfected control (not recorded which). Sample: whole blood, taken at baseline. V gene TRBV29-1 combines with J gene TRBJ2-5, with 7 bases aligning to TRBD1. Here the CDR3 DNA reads TGCAGCGTTGAATATACAGGGGTACGAGAGACCCAGTACTTC. Translating it yields CSVEYTGVRETQYF.